The subject of this entry is one T cell receptor beta chain. Antigen specificity is unknown. cDNA libraries of TCR beta carried unique molecular identifiers. T cells numbering about 0.95 to 10 million gave rise to a few hundred thousand cDNA molecules. TCRdb itself ran the PCR reads through MiXCR, one entry per CDR3 protein. This table has about 770,000 distinct CDR3 sequences, just over 45% appearing once. This entry comes from a study of post-analysis software for immune sequencing data. General study results and limits: When compared against controls, multiple sclerosis patients showed significantly lower normalized Chao1 diversity. There were a few TRBV segments more frequent in patients than controls, and TRBV5-6, TRBV5-1 and TRBV20-1 were among them.

Germline V gives CDR1 LGHDT, CDR2 YNNKEL (reference sequence). Deletions cut 10 bases from V and 5 bases from J, with 17 bases between. The CDR3 loop spans 13 amino acids. The J gene is TRBJ2-5, the V gene TRBV3-1; TRBD2 is a possible D gene (6 bases). The sequenced sample was blood. The TCR originated in a girl under 18 with multiple sclerosis. For the CDR3, the DNA is TGTGCCACCGGGGGAAAGTTTGGGGAGACCCAGTACTTC. Its translation is CATGGKFGETQYF.